This entry is about one T cell receptor (beta chain). No antigen is known for it. This record belongs to a study of post-analysis software for immune sequencing data. Notes on the study in general: Normalized Chao1 diversity was significantly reduced in patients versus controls. Patients carried roughly five TRBV segments more frequently than controls did, and TRBV5-6, TRBV5-1 and TRBV20-1 were among them.

Libraries were made from TCR beta cDNA, and they carried unique molecular identifiers. There were roughly 0.9 to 10 million T cells, and 450,000 to 550,000 cDNA molecules came from them. Via MiXCR, TCRdb re-called the PCR reads, giving one row per CDR3 protein. The sample lists about 500,000 distinct CDR3 sequences, 45% occurring once. Germline CDR1 is SGHAT and CDR2 is FQNNGV. CDR3 length: 17 residues. After removal of 2 bases from V and 3 bases from J, the junction contained 13 bases not matched to a gene. The receptor comes from a girl aged 5-17 years with multiple sclerosis. Input material: blood. The V call is TRBV11-2, the J call TRBJ2-7; the match to TRBD1 covers 7 bases. CDR3 DNA sequence: TGTGCCAGCAGCTTACCGACCGGGACAGAGGCCTTCTACGAGCAGTACTTC. It translates to CASSLPTGTEAFYEQYF.